These T cell receptor beta chains were read from a single sample in a study of Ad26.COV2.S vaccination and SARS-CoV-2 variants. This table comes from immunoSEQ multiplex PCR, and its TCRdb copy is limited to in-frame clones, with some not included. The sample includes approximately 360,000 clones, about four fifths of them seen just once. The sequences come from peripheral blood, collected in a trial of Ad26.COV2.S vaccine versus placebo. All receptors come from a person aged 18 to 65 who received the Ad26.COV2.S COVID-19 vaccine or a placebo. Both conserved end residues are part of each CDR3. Each record gives: clone size, V gene, D gene, J gene, CDR3 DNA, CDR3 protein. A D gene is named only where the DNA matches it firmly. Not every row has a clone size; where given, it reads once, few, many or a size class.

clone size: few
V gene: TRBV4-1
D gene: TRBD2
J gene: TRBJ2-5
CDR3 DNA: TGCGCCAGCAGCCCCGGAGTAGCGGGAGTCCGGGAGACCCAGTACTTC
CDR3 protein: CASSPGVAGVRETQYF

clone size: NA
V gene: TRBV27
D gene: NA
J gene: TRBJ1-6
CDR3 DNA: TGTGCCAGCAGTTTATCTGCCAATTCACCCCTCCACTTT
CDR3 protein: CASSLSANSPLHF

clone size: NA
V gene: TRBV13
D gene: NA
J gene: TRBJ1-1
CDR3 DNA: TGTGCCAGCAGACAGCTTCTTGGGGGAGGGAACACTGAAGCTTTCTTT
CDR3 protein: CASRQLLGGGNTEAFF

clone size: NA
V gene: TRBV2
D gene: NA
J gene: TRBJ1-2
CDR3 DNA: TGTGCCAGCAGTCCCGGGACAAGGGGCTACACCTTC
CDR3 protein: CASSPGTRGYTF

clone size: NA
V gene: TRBV28
D gene: NA
J gene: TRBJ2-7
CDR3 DNA: TGTGCCAGCAGTTTAGAGTACGAGCAGTACTTC
CDR3 protein: CASSLEYEQYF

clone size: few
V gene: TRBV19
D gene: NA
J gene: TRBJ1-5
CDR3 DNA: TGTGCCAGTAATGGAGAATTTAGCAATCAGCCCCAGCATTTT
CDR3 protein: CASNGEFSNQPQHF

clone size: once
V gene: TRBV6-5
D gene: TRBD1
J gene: TRBJ1-2
CDR3 DNA: TGTGCCAGCAGGGGGACAGGGGTAGGCGGCTACACCTTC
CDR3 protein: CASRGTGVGGYTF

clone size: few
V gene: TRBV6-6
D gene: NA
J gene: TRBJ1-3
CDR3 DNA: TGTGCCAGCAGGGGAGACGAATCCTCTGGAAACACCATATATTTT
CDR3 protein: CASRGDESSGNTIYF

clone size: NA
V gene: TRBV4-3
D gene: NA
J gene: TRBJ2-1
CDR3 DNA: TGCGCCAGCAGCCAAGATTATTGGGGTTTCAGTGAGCAGTTCTTC
CDR3 protein: CASSQDYWGFSEQFF

clone size: NA
V gene: TRBV5-1
D gene: TRBD2
J gene: TRBJ2-3
CDR3 DNA: TGCGCCAGCCGCGGACTAGCGCGCACAGATACGCAGTATTTT
CDR3 protein: CASRGLARTDTQYF

clone size: NA
V gene: TRBV2
D gene: NA
J gene: TRBJ1-2
CDR3 DNA: TGTGCCAGCAGTGTCCTACAGGGCCTCTTTACCTTC
CDR3 protein: CASSVLQGLFTF

clone size: NA
V gene: TRBV18
D gene: NA
J gene: TRBJ1-6
CDR3 DNA: TGTGCCAGCTCACCAGAGAGCTCCTATAATTCACCCCTCCACTTT
CDR3 protein: CASSPESSYNSPLHF

clone size: NA
V gene: TRBV5-1
D gene: NA
J gene: TRBJ2-1
CDR3 DNA: TGCGCCAGCAGCTTGGGACCCCGGGATGAGCAGTTCTTC
CDR3 protein: CASSLGPRDEQFF

clone size: NA
V gene: TRBV3-1/TRBV3-2
D gene: TRBD1
J gene: TRBJ2-7
CDR3 DNA: TGTGCCAGCAGCCGGGACAGCTTCTCCTACGAGCAGTACTTC
CDR3 protein: CASSRDSFSYEQYF

clone size: NA
V gene: TRBV7-9
D gene: NA
J gene: TRBJ1-1
CDR3 DNA: TGTGCCAGCAGCATTAACACTGAAGCTTTCTTT
CDR3 protein: CASSINTEAFF

clone size: NA
V gene: TRBV4-2
D gene: TRBD2
J gene: TRBJ2-2
CDR3 DNA: TGTGCCAGCAGCCCGCCAATGGCGGGGGGGACGGCCGGGGAGCTGTTTTTT
CDR3 protein: CASSPPMAGGTAGELFF

clone size: NA
V gene: TRBV29-1
D gene: NA
J gene: TRBJ2-1
CDR3 DNA: TGCACCTTGGCTAGCGACTACAATGAGCAGTTCTTC
CDR3 protein: CTLASDYNEQFF

clone size: NA
V gene: TRBV19
D gene: NA
J gene: TRBJ2-2
CDR3 DNA: TGTGCCAGTAGTATAGAAAGTCGGACAGATTTTTACACCGGGGAGCTGTTTTTT
CDR3 protein: CASSIESRTDFYTGELFF

clone size: NA
V gene: TRBV28
D gene: NA
J gene: TRBJ2-7
CDR3 DNA: TGTGCCAGCAGCTGGGACTCCCTCTCCTACGAGCAGTACTTC
CDR3 protein: CASSWDSLSYEQYF

clone size: NA
V gene: TRBV27
D gene: NA
J gene: TRBJ2-4
CDR3 DNA: TGTGCCAGCACCCCGGGGCCAGCCAAAAACATTCAGTACTTC
CDR3 protein: CASTPGPAKNIQYF

clone size: NA
V gene: TRBV7-8
D gene: NA
J gene: TRBJ2-3
CDR3 DNA: TGTGCCAGCACCTTCAGGCGGGACAGATCCACAGATACGCAGTATTTT
CDR3 protein: CASTFRRDRSTDTQYF

clone size: NA
V gene: TRBV4-2
D gene: NA
J gene: TRBJ2-5
CDR3 DNA: TGTGCCAGCAGCCTTAGCGACTCCGGAGGGGAGACCCAGTACTTC
CDR3 protein: CASSLSDSGGETQYF

clone size: NA
V gene: TRBV7-2
D gene: NA
J gene: TRBJ1-5
CDR3 DNA: TGTGCCAGCAGCTCCGGGGGGTTGTTGAGCAATCAGCCCCAGCATTTT
CDR3 protein: CASSSGGLLSNQPQHF

clone size: NA
V gene: TRBV6-5
D gene: NA
J gene: TRBJ2-7
CDR3 DNA: TGTGCCAGCAGTTACTACTCCGCGGCTGTCTACGAGCAGTACTTC
CDR3 protein: CASSYYSAAVYEQYF

clone size: NA
V gene: TRBV9
D gene: TRBD2
J gene: TRBJ2-3
CDR3 DNA: TGTGCCAGCAGCGTAGGCGCTAGCGGGGGAGGCACAGATACGCAGTATTTT
CDR3 protein: CASSVGASGGGTDTQYF

clone size: few
V gene: TRBV19
D gene: NA
J gene: TRBJ2-3
CDR3 DNA: TGTGCCAGTAGTATCGGACTTTCTGGGGGCACAGATACGCAGTATTTT
CDR3 protein: CASSIGLSGGTDTQYF

clone size: NA
V gene: TRBV2
D gene: TRBD2
J gene: TRBJ2-5
CDR3 DNA: TGTGCCATCAGACTAGCGGGGGGCAGAGAGACCCAGTACTTC
CDR3 protein: CAIRLAGGRETQYF

clone size: NA
V gene: TRBV3-1/TRBV3-2
D gene: TRBD2
J gene: TRBJ2-1
CDR3 DNA: TGTGCCAGCAGCCCCACTCGACCACTAGCGGGGGGGGGTTACAATGAGCAGTTCTTC
CDR3 protein: CASSPTRPLAGGGYNEQFF

clone size: NA
V gene: TRBV30
D gene: NA
J gene: TRBJ1-2
CDR3 DNA: TGTGCCTGGAGTGGGGACACCAACTATGGCTACACCTTC
CDR3 protein: CAWSGDTNYGYTF

clone size: NA
V gene: TRBV19
D gene: NA
J gene: TRBJ2-5
CDR3 DNA: TGTGCCAGTAGCGGACAGCTACAAGAGACCCAGTACTTC
CDR3 protein: CASSGQLQETQYF

clone size: once
V gene: TRBV13
D gene: TRBD2
J gene: TRBJ2-1
CDR3 DNA: TGTGCCAGCAGCTCAACCGGGACTAGCGGGAGCAATGAGCAGTTCTTC
CDR3 protein: CASSSTGTSGSNEQFF

clone size: NA
V gene: TRBV4-2
D gene: TRBD1
J gene: TRBJ2-1
CDR3 DNA: TGTGCCAGCAGCCTAGGACAGGGGAGCTCCTACAATGAGCAGTTCTTC
CDR3 protein: CASSLGQGSSYNEQFF

clone size: NA
V gene: TRBV19
D gene: TRBD2
J gene: TRBJ2-1
CDR3 DNA: TGTGCCAGTAATCTGAGGGGGCGGGAGGGCCTCAGGTGGCAGTTCTTC
CDR3 protein: CASNLRGREGLRWQFF

clone size: NA
V gene: TRBV5-4
D gene: TRBD1
J gene: TRBJ1-4
CDR3 DNA: TGTGCCAGCAGCTTGGACCGGGACAGGGAGGGGAATGAAAAACTGTTTTTT
CDR3 protein: CASSLDRDREGNEKLFF

clone size: NA
V gene: TRBV7-2
D gene: NA
J gene: TRBJ2-5
CDR3 DNA: TGTGCCAGCAGCTTATATTTTCGGGGAGGAGAGACCCAGTACTTC
CDR3 protein: CASSLYFRGGETQYF

clone size: NA
V gene: TRBV4-2
D gene: NA
J gene: TRBJ1-1
CDR3 DNA: TGTGCCAGCAGGGGGGACACTGAAGCTTTCTTT
CDR3 protein: CASRGDTEAFF

clone size: NA
V gene: TRBV7-9
D gene: TRBD1
J gene: TRBJ1-4
CDR3 DNA: TGTGCCAGCAGCCACAGGGGAGGCACTAATGAAAAACTGTTTTTT
CDR3 protein: CASSHRGGTNEKLFF

clone size: NA
V gene: TRBV7-9
D gene: NA
J gene: TRBJ1-1
CDR3 DNA: TGTGCCAGCAGCTTAAGAGGCCCGCGGACTGAAGCTTTCTTT
CDR3 protein: CASSLRGPRTEAFF

clone size: NA
V gene: TRBV15
D gene: NA
J gene: TRBJ2-7
CDR3 DNA: TGTGCCACCAGCAGAGATCGCGAGGACGAGCAGTACTTC
CDR3 protein: CATSRDREDEQYF

clone size: NA
V gene: TRBV30
D gene: NA
J gene: TRBJ1-1
CDR3 DNA: TGTGCCTGGAGAAGGGGGACTGAAGCTTTCTTT
CDR3 protein: CAWRRGTEAFF

clone size: NA
V gene: TRBV5-3
D gene: NA
J gene: TRBJ1-1
CDR3 DNA: TGTGCCAGAAGCTTCAGCAAGGAAAGGAGGACTGAAGCTTTCTTT
CDR3 protein: CARSFSKERRTEAFF

clone size: NA
V gene: TRBV4-3
D gene: TRBD2
J gene: TRBJ2-5
CDR3 DNA: TGCGCCAGCAGCCAAGCGGAAGCGGGGGTCGGAGAGACCCAGTACTTC
CDR3 protein: CASSQAEAGVGETQYF

clone size: once
V gene: TRBV4-1
D gene: NA
J gene: TRBJ1-1
CDR3 DNA: TGCGCCAGCAGCACTACAAGCAGGACGTCTTTCTTT
CDR3 protein: CASSTTSRTSFF

clone size: NA
V gene: TRBV4-1
D gene: NA
J gene: TRBJ2-7
CDR3 DNA: TGCGCCAGCAGCCAAGCAGGGGACGAGCAGTACTTC
CDR3 protein: CASSQAGDEQYF

clone size: NA
V gene: TRBV7-9
D gene: NA
J gene: TRBJ1-2
CDR3 DNA: TGTGCCAGCAGCGCCCCATGGTTCTATGGCTACACCTTC
CDR3 protein: CASSAPWFYGYTF

clone size: NA
V gene: TRBV2
D gene: TRBD1
J gene: TRBJ2-3
CDR3 DNA: TGTGCCAGCAGTACCGACAGGGGCAGAAATACGCAGTATTTT
CDR3 protein: CASSTDRGRNTQYF